These T cell receptor beta chains were read from a single sample in a study of control samples from healthy donors and cancer patients. Assay: immunoSEQ multiplex PCR; the TCRdb copy retains only in-frame clones and omits some. In the table there are approximately 80,000 clones, 70% to 90% of which are singletons. Sequenced: blood. The receptors were sampled from a woman between 45 and 60 years old in good health. Both conserved end residues are trimmed from each CDR3.

J: TRBJ2-3
length: 13
V: TRBV3-1/TRBV3-2
CDR3: ASSQRAGGTPAQY

J: TRBJ1-2
length: 12
V: TRBV5-4
CDR3: ASSLVGGSYGYT

J: TRBJ2-3
length: 16
V: TRBV10-3
CDR3: AIRTGGTTGPLGDTQY

J: TRBJ1-6
length: 13
V: TRBV5-1
CDR3: ASSLDQVPNSPLH

J: TRBJ2-3
length: 14
V: TRBV2
CDR3: ASSDDGPKVTDTQY

J: TRBJ2-1
length: 14
V: TRBV24-1
CDR3: ATSDLLDMPANEQF

J: TRBJ2-1
length: 11
V: TRBV5-5
CDR3: ASSLGELDKQF

J: TRBJ1-2
length: 12
V: TRBV4-1
CDR3: ASSQRLGNYGYT

J: TRBJ1-3
length: 12
V: TRBV11-2
CDR3: ASRGDFSGNTIY

J: TRBJ1-2
length: 9
V: TRBV20-1
CDR3: SATLGYGYT

J: TRBJ2-3
length: 14
V: TRBV7-8
CDR3: ASSLQTGGSTDTQY

J: TRBJ1-2
length: 12
V: TRBV2
CDR3: ASRSGTGDIGYT

J: TRBJ2-5
length: 15
V: TRBV7-6
CDR3: ASSPGAGTSLRETQY

J: TRBJ1-1
length: 10
V: TRBV2
CDR3: ASIRYNTEAF

J: TRBJ1-6
length: 15
V: TRBV10-3
CDR3: AISESGRLEVNSPLH

J: TRBJ2-2
length: 12
V: TRBV24-1
CDR3: ATSDEGITGELF

J: TRBJ1-2
length: 12
V: TRBV19
CDR3: ASMRGRSNYGYT

J: TRBJ2-1
length: 12
V: TRBV3-1/TRBV3-2
CDR3: ASSAGPSYNEQF

J: TRBJ1-1
length: 14
V: TRBV15
CDR3: ATSRETGPLNTEAF

J: TRBJ1-1
length: 11
V: TRBV6-5
CDR3: ASRDSGGTEAF

J: TRBJ2-3
length: 13
V: TRBV11-2
CDR3: ASSSHGRNTDTQY

J: TRBJ2-1
length: 14
V: TRBV12-5
CDR3: ASGLGTSGGEDEQF

J: TRBJ2-7
length: 13
V: TRBV19
CDR3: ASSILTGASYEQY

J: TRBJ2-7
length: 12
V: TRBV6-2/TRBV6-3
CDR3: ASSPGQFSYEQY

J: TRBJ2-2
length: 11
V: TRBV13
CDR3: ASARFATGELF

J: TRBJ1-2
length: 11
V: TRBV12-3/TRBV12-4
CDR3: ASSSQGDYGYT

J: TRBJ1-5
length: 11
V: TRBV7-7
CDR3: ARRPGTYQPQH

J: TRBJ2-4
length: 14
V: TRBV4-1
CDR3: ASSQDFEGLLNIQY